The clone carrying this T cell receptor beta chain has a single count. Its cognate antigen is unknown. Germline CDR1 reads LNHNV; CDR2 reads YYDKDF (reference sequence). This CDR3 has 14 residues. Trimming left V 0 bases short and J 2 bases short, with 6 bases between. The sorted conventional CD4 T cells were gated as CD4+CD127+. The source of the sample is a study of B cell selection in AIRE deficiency. In the source study's methods: Roughly 110,000 patient and around 1.3x10^5 healthy donor in-frame TCRbeta sequences came from conventional T cells. Libraries were prepared by immunoSEQ multiplex PCR; TCRdb keeps only in-frame clonotypes and omits some of them. V and J calls and clone size are given by that table; D and trimming were obtained from the DNA. The data hold tens of thousands of clones, with 95% to 98% observed a single time. Points from the study as a whole: About 28% of healthy-shared Treg sequences were found among patient Tconv cells. Healthy donors alone shared approximately 30% of 3,500 to 4,000 Treg sequences; patients alone about 9.1%.

The chain is built from TRBV15 and TRBJ2-3; D is ambiguous. The sample consisted of conventional CD4+ T cells sorted from PBMCs. The TCR sequence derives from a human donor with AIRE deficiency. The DNA of the CDR3 is TGTGCCACCAGCAGAGATTACTACACAGATACGCAGTATTTT. This encodes CATSRDYYTDTQYF.